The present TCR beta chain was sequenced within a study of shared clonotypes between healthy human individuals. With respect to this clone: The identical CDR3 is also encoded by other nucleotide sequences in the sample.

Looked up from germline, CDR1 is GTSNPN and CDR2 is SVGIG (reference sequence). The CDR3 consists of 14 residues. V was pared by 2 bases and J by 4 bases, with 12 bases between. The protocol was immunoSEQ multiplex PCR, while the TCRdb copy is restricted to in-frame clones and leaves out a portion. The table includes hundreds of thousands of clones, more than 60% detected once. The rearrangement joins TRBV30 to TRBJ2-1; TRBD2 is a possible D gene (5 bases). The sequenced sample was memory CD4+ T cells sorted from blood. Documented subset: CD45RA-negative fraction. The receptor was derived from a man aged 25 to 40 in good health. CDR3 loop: CAWSSKRGYNEQFF. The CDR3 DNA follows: TGTGCCTGGAGTAGTAAGAGAGGGTACAATGAGCAGTTCTTC.